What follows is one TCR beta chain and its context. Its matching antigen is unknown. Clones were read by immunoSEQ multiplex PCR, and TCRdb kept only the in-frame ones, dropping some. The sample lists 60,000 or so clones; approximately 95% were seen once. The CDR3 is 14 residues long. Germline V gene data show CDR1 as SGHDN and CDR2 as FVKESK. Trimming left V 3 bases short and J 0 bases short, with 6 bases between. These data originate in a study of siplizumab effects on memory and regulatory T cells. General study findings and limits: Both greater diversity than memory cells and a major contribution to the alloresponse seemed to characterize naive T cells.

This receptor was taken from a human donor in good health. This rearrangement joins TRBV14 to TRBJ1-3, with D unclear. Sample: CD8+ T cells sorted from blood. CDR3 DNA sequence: TGTGCCAGCAGCCAGGAACTCTCTGGAAACACCATATATTTT. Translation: CASSQELSGNTIYF. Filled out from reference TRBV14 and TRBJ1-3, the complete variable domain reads EAGVTQFPSHSVIEKGQTVTLRCDPISGHDNLYWYRRVMGKEIKFLLHFVKESKQDESGMPNNRFLAERTGGTYSTLKVQPAELEDSGVYFCASSQELSGNTIYFGEGSWLTVV.